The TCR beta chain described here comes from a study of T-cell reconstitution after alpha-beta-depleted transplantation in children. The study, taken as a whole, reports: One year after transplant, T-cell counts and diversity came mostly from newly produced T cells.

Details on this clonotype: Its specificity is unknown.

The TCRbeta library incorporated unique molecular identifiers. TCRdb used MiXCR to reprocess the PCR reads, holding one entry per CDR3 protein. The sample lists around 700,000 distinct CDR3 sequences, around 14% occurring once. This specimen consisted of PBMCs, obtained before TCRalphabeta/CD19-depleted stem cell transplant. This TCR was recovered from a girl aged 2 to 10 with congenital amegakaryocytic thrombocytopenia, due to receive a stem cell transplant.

CDR3 region: CASSYIGRTGELFF. CDR3 DNA sequence: TGTGCCAGCAGTTACATCGGGCGCACCGGGGAGCTGTTTTTT. The chain employs TRBV6-5 and TRBJ2-2; D is unclear. The CDR3 has 14 amino acids. Germline CDR1 MNHEY, CDR2 SVGAGI. The germline V and J ends were trimmed by 2 bases and 4 bases, with 8 bases remaining between them.